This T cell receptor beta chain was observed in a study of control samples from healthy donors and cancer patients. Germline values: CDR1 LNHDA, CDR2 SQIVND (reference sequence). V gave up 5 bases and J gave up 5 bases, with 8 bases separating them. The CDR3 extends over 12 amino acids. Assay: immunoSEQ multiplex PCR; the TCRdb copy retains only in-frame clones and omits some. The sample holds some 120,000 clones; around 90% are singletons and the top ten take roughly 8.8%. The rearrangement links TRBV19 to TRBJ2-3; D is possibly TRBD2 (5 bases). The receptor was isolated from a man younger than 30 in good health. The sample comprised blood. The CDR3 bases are TGTGCCAGTAGTCTAACTAGAGATACGCAGTATTTT. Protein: CASSLTRDTQYF.